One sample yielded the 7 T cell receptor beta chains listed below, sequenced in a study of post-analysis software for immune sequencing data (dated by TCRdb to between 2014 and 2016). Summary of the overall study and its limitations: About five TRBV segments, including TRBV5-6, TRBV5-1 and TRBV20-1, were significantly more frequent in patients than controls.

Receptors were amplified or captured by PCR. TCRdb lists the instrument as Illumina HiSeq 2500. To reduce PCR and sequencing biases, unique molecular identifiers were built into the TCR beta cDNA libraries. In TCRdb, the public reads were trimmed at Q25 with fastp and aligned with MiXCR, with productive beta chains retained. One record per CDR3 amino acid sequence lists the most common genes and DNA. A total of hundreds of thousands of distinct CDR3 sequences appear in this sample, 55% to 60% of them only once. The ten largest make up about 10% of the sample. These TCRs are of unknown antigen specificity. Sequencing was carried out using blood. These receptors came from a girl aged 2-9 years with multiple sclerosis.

DNA of the CDR3: TGCAGCGTTGAAGTCCTAGTAGCGGGAGCCTACAATGAGCAGTACTTC. It codes for CSVEVLVAGAYNEQYF. This chain uses TRBV29-1 with TRBJ2-1; 9 positions agree with TRBD2. The J call may be in error: the DNA end matches TRBJ2-7 better. Germline CDR1 reads SQVTM; CDR2 reads ANQGSEA. The CDR3 is 16 residues long.

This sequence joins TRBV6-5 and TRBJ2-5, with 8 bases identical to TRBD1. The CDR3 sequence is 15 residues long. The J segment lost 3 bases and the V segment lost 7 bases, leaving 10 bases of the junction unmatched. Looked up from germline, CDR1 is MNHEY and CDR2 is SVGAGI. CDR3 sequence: CASTSTGAMEETQYF. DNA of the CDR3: TGTGCCAGCACCTCGACAGGGGCAATGGAAGAGACCCAGTACTTC.

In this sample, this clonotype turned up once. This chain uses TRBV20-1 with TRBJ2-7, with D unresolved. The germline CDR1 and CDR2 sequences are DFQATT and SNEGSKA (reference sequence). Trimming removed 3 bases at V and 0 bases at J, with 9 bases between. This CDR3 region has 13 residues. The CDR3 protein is CSARNTGSYEQYF. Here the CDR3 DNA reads TGCAGTGCTAGGAATACGGGCTCCTACGAGCAGTACTTC.

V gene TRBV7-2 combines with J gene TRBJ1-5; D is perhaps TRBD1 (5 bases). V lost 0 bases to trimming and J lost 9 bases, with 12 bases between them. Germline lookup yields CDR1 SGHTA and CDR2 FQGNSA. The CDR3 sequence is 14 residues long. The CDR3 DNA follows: TGTGCCAGCAGCTTAGCGGCAGGGATGCGGCCCCAGCATTTT. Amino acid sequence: CASSLAAGMRPQHF.

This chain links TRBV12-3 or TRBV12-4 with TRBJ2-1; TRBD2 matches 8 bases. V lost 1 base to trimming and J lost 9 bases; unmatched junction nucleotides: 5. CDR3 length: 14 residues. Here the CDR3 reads CASSLESGGGEQFF. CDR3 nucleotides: TGTGCCAGCAGTTTAGAGAGCGGGGGAGGTGAGCAGTTCTTC.

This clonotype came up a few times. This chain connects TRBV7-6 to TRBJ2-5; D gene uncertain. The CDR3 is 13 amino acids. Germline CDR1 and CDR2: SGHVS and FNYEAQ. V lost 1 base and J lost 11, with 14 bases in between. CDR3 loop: CASSLVQAQEQYF. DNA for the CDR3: TGTGCCAGCAGCTTAGTTCAGGCTCAGGAGCAGTACTTC.

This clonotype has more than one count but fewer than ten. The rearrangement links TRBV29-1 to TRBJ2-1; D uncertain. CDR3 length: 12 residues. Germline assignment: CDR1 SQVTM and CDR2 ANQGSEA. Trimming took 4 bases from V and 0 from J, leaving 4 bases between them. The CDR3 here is CSVGISYNEQFF. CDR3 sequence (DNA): TGCAGCGTTGGGATCTCCTACAATGAGCAGTTCTTC.